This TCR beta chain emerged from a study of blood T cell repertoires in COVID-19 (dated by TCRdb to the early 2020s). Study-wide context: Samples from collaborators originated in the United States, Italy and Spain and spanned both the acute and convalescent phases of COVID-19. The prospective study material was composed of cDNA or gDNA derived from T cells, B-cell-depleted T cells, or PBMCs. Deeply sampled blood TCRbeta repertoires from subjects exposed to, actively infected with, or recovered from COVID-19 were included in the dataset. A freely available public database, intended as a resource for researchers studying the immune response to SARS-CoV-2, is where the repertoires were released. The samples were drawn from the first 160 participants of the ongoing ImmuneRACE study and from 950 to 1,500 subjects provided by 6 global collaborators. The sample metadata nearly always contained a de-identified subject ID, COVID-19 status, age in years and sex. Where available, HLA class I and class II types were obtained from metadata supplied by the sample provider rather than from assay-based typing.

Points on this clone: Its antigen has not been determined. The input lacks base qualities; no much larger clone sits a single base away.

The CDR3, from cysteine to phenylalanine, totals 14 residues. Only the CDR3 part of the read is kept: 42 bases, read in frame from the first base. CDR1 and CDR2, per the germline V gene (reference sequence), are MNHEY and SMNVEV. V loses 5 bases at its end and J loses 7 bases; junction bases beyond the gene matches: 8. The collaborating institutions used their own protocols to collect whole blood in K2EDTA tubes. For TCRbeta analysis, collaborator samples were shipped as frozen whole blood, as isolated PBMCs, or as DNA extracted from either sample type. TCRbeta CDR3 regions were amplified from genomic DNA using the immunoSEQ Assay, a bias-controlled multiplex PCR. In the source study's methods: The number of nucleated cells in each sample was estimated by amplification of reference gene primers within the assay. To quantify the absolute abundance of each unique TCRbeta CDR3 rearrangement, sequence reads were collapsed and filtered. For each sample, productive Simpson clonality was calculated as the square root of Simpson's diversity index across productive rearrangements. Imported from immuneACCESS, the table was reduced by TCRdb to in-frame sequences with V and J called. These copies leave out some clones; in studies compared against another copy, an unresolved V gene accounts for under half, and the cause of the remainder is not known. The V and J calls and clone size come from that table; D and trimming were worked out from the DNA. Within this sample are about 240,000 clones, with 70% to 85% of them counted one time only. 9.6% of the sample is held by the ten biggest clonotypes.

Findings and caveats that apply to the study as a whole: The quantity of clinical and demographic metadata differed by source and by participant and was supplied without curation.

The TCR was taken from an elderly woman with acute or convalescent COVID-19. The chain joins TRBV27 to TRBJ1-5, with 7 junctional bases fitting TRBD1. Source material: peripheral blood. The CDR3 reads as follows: CASSRTGDGQPQHF. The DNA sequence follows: TGTGCCAGCAGTCGCACAGGGGACGGCCAGCCCCAGCATTTT.